This TCR beta chain was observed in a study of T cell repertoires in cytomegalovirus infection. Details on this clonotype: Its antigen is unknown.

The CDR3 covers 14 residues. J was trimmed by 1 base and V by 6 bases; bases with no gene match: 4. TCRdb reprocessed the reads with MiXCR, giving one entry per CDR3 protein. This sample has under 200,000 distinct CDR3 sequences, with 20% to 25% found just once. The sequences come from CD8+ T cells from cultured PBMCs, collected from culture after CMV antigen stimulation. This chain joins TRBV12-3 or TRBV12-4 and TRBJ1-1; 8 positions match TRBD1. The source is a human donor in good health (CMV status not recorded). Some clones in this sample may be carry-over from other donors' samples. CDR3 sequence (DNA): TGTGCCAGCAGCGAGGGACAGGCGAACACTGAAGCTTTCTTT. This encodes CASSEGQANTEAFF.